These 18 T cell receptor beta chains were sequenced from one sample in a study of cytomegalovirus exposure and HLA in healthy donors. PCR amplification relied on 60 Vbeta primers (plus 13 Jbeta primers). Using immunoSEQ multiplex PCR, the repertoire was profiled, and TCRdb retains in-frame clones only, with some absent. The sample lists about 200,000 clones, approximately 80% occurring once. What was sequenced was PBMCs. The receptors come from a girl between 2 and 10 years old in good health and CMV-seronegative.

The chain uses TRBV27 and TRBJ1-1; D is perhaps TRBD1 (5 bases). Trimming shortened V by 3 bases and J by 4 bases, and 15 bases separated the two germline ends. CDR1 is MNHEY and CDR2 is SMNVEV in the germline V gene (reference sequence). This CDR3 comprises 15 residues. The CDR3 DNA reads as TGTGCCAGCAGTTTTTTATCAGGGAGGGGCACTGAAGCTTTCTTT. It yields the protein CASSFLSGRGTEAFF.

The chain combines TRBV2 with TRBJ2-7; 10 bases are shared with TRBD1. The CDR3 runs to 15 residues. Trimming removed 9 bases from V and 0 bases from J; junction bases left unmatched: 8. Germline V gene data show CDR1 as SNHLY and CDR2 as FYNNEI. CDR3 in DNA: TGTGCCAGAAGCGGCAGGACAGGGGGCTCCTACGAGCAGTACTTC. Translation gives CARSGRTGGSYEQYF.

The V gene is TRBV5-1, the J gene TRBJ2-7; D perhaps matches TRBD1 (6 bases). There are 15 residues in the CDR3. From germline, CDR1 is SGHRS and CDR2 YFSETQ. Trimming pared 4 bases from V and 3 bases from J, leaving 17 bases between. The CDR3 DNA reads TGCGCCAGCAGCCTCAAGGGCCCAGGGGACTACGAGCAGTACTTC. Protein product: CASSLKGPGDYEQYF.

The chain combines TRBV18 with TRBJ2-5, with D perhaps TRBD2 (5 bases). Germline CDR1 reads KGHSH; CDR2 reads LQKENI. V lost 6 bases and J 2 bases, leaving 7 bases between the germline ends. CDR3 length equals 12 residues. CDR3 coding DNA: TGTGCCAGCTCTTCGGGGCAAGAGACCCAGTACTTC. Amino acids: CASSSGQETQYF.

The J gene is TRBJ1-1, the V gene TRBV30; TRBD1 agrees at 8 bases. V gave up 7 bases and J gave up 11 bases; unmatched junction bases: 9. The CDR3 length is 11 residues. Germline V CDR1 and CDR2: GTSNPN, SVGIG (reference sequence). The CDR3 nucleotides read TGTGCCTATACCCAGGGGGCCATGGCTTTCTTT. Translation gives CAYTQGAMAFF.

The CDR3 DNA is TGTGCCATCAGTGAGTCTAGCGGGGGTTCTAAAAACATTCAGTACTTC. This sequence encodes CAISESSGGSKNIQYF. This sequence joins TRBV10-3 and TRBJ2-4; 9 nucleotides line up with TRBD2. This CDR3 has 16 amino acids. V was clipped by 0 bases and J by 4 bases; unmatched bases: 4. Germline V gene data show CDR1 as ENHRY and CDR2 as SYGVKD.

V and J are TRBV5-1 and TRBJ2-6, with D tentatively TRBD1 (5 bases). CDR3 size: 16 residues. The V and J ends lost 4 bases and 0 bases respectively, with 11 bases between them. Germline V CDR1 and CDR2: SGHRS, YFSETQ. CDR3 loop: CASSNRQNSGANVLTF. In nucleotides, the CDR3 is TGCGCCAGCAGCAACAGACAGAACTCTGGGGCCAACGTCCTGACTTTC.

Only one count was recorded for this clone. This rearrangement joins TRBV7-2 to TRBJ1-4, with 8 positions matching TRBD1. J lost 7 bases, V lost 1 base, and 5 bases had no gene match. Germline-derived CDR1 and CDR2 are SGHTA and FQGNSA. The CDR3 is 15 amino acids. CDR3 coding DNA: TGTGCCAGCAGCTTAGACGCAGGGGGCGCTGAAAAACTGTTTTTT. Residues: CASSLDAGGAEKLFF. Variable domain in full (rest from reference TRBV7-2 and TRBJ1-4): GAGVSQSPSNKVTEKGKDVELRCDPISGHTALYWYRQSLGQGLEFLIYFQGNSAPDKSGLPSDRFSAERTGGSVSTLTIQRTQQEDSAVYLCASSLDAGGAEKLFFGSGTQLSVL.

The J gene is TRBJ2-1, the V gene TRBV4-1; D remains ambiguous. V lost 0 bases and J lost 2, with 14 bases in between. The CDR3 totals 17 residues. Germline V gene lookup returns CDR1 MGHRA and CDR2 YSYEKL. CDR3 bases: TGCGCCAGCAGCCAAGACCGGTCGGGTCCCCCCTACAATGAGCAGTTCTTC. This sequence encodes CASSQDRSGPPYNEQFF.

In its sample, this clone was seen a few times. The CDR3 DNA follows: TGTGCCAGCAGTCCCAGGGGCCCCTACGAGCAGTACTTC. Residues: CASSPRGPYEQYF. The chain links TRBV6-5 to TRBJ2-5; maybe TRBD1 (6 bases). The better agreement between TRBJ2-7 and the DNA end casts doubt on the J call. The germline gives CDR1 MNHEY, CDR2 SVGAGI. The CDR3 contains 13 residues.

CDR3 in amino acids: CASSARGGPSYEQYF. In DNA form, the CDR3 reads TGTGCCAGCAGTGCGCGGGGGGGCCCCTCCTACGAGCAGTACTTC. The chain combines TRBV25-1 with TRBJ2-7; 9 positions match TRBD2. V lost 4 bases to trimming and J lost 0 bases; unmatched junction nucleotides: 4. CDR3 size: 15 residues. Per the germline V gene, CDR1 is MGHDK and CDR2 is SYGVNS.

This chain links TRBV19 with TRBJ2-1, with a possible D match to TRBD1 (5 bases). Germline CDR1 reads LNHDA; CDR2 reads SQIVND (reference sequence). CDR3 length equals 15 residues. V was cut by 7 bases and J by 0 bases, with 13 bases left in between. This CDR3 reads CASTGSESSYNEQFF. The DNA of the CDR3 is TGTGCCAGTACAGGGTCTGAAAGCTCCTACAATGAGCAGTTCTTC.

V usage is TRBV10-3 and J usage is TRBJ2-3; 12 nucleotides line up with TRBD2. This CDR3 spans 17 amino acids. V gave up 6 bases and J gave up 2 bases; unmatched junction bases: 9. Germline V CDR1 and CDR2: ENHRY, SYGVKD. The CDR3 DNA reads TGTGCCATCAGCGCTTGGTCTAGCGGGGGGGCCACAGATACGCAGTATTTT. Translating gives CAISAWSSGGATDTQYF.

The sample holds a few counts of this clone. This chain joins TRBV14 and TRBJ2-1, with a weak D call TRBD2 (6 bases). Per germline, CDR1 SGHDN and CDR2 FVKESK. Trimming cost V 8 bases and J 4 bases, with 9 bases left between them. This CDR3 has 12 amino acids. In nucleotides, the CDR3 is TGTGCCAGCGACGGAGGGTACAATGAGCAGTTCTTC. Protein sequence: CASDGGYNEQFF.

The J gene is TRBJ2-1, the V gene TRBV19, with TRBD1 as a possible D gene (5 bases). V lost 5 bases, J lost 1 base, and 12 bases lay in between. The CDR3 is 15 amino acids. Germline V gene data show CDR1 as LNHDA and CDR2 as SQIVND (reference sequence). The CDR3 DNA is TGTGCCAGTAGTGAGGACACACATTCCTACAATGAGCAGTTCTTC. Protein: CASSEDTHSYNEQFF. The full variable domain, its missing parts supplied by reference TRBV19 and TRBJ2-1, is DGGITQSPKYLFRKEGQNVTLSCEQNLNHDAMYWYRQDPGQGLRLIYYSQIVNDFQKGDIAEGYSVSREKKESFPLTVTSAQKNPTAFYLCASSEDTHSYNEQFFGPGTRLTVL.

J is TRBJ1-2 and V is TRBV4-1, with a possible D match to TRBD1 (6 bases). CDR1 is MGHRA, CDR2 YSYEKL, per germline. V lost 1 base and J lost 6, with 12 bases in between. This CDR3 is 14 amino acids long. The CDR3 loop is CASSQVSGVNGYTF. The CDR3 DNA sequence: TGCGCCAGCAGCCAAGTCTCAGGGGTCAATGGCTACACCTTC.

The chain links TRBV6-5 to TRBJ2-7, with 7 bases matching TRBD1. After removal of 2 bases from V and 0 bases from J, the junction contained 4 bases not matched to a gene. The length of the CDR3 is 15 residues. The germline CDR1 and CDR2 sequences are MNHEY and SVGAGI. The CDR3 DNA sequence: TGTGCCAGCAGTTACCTTCCAGGGGGCTCCTACGAGCAGTACTTC. It encodes CASSYLPGGSYEQYF.

This clone has more than one count but fewer than ten. This rearrangement joins TRBV6-5 to TRBJ1-5, with D possibly matching TRBD1 (5 bases). The germline CDR1 and CDR2 sequences are MNHEY and SVGAGI. The CDR3 covers 15 residues. V gave up 6 bases and J gave up 7 bases, with 19 bases separating them. Here the CDR3 reads CASSSTLGGPQPQHF. The CDR3 nucleotides are TGTGCCAGCAGCTCAACCCTGGGGGGACCGCAGCCCCAGCATTTT.